This entry lists 5 T cell receptor beta chains sequenced from one sample in a study of blood T cells in healthy people across ages. A second roughly 7 to 11 cycle PCR used barcoded and J-beta primers. TCRdb re-analysed the 5' RACE reads in MiXCR, keeping a single row per CDR3 protein. This table holds 650,000 to 1,000,000 distinct CDR3 sequences, 35% to 60% found once. Sequenced input: blood. Source of these receptors: a man aged 80 or over in good health.

This clonotype was found many times. The chain employs TRBV10-3 and TRBJ1-2; TRBD1 aligns across 9 bases. The CDR3 is 14 amino acids. Unmatched junction bases numbered 9, after V lost 11 bases and J lost 2 bases. Germline V lookup: CDR1 ENHRY, CDR2 SYGVKD. CDR3 in DNA: TGTGCCGCACTTAATGACAGGGGGAACTATGGCTACACCTTC. It yields the protein CAALNDRGNYGYTF.

V is TRBV12-3 or TRBV12-4 and J is TRBJ2-7; 8 bases fit TRBD1. V shed 6 bases, J shed 3 bases, and the junction held 7 bases outside the gene matches. The CDR3 runs 14 residues. CDR3 region: CASSQGQGVYEQYF. CDR3 sequence (DNA): TGTGCCAGCAGCCAAGGACAGGGCGTCTACGAGCAGTACTTC.

The V call is TRBV29-1, the J call TRBJ2-3; TRBD2 might be the D (6 bases). Trimming took off 3 bases at V and 3 bases at J, with 19 bases between the two ends. CDR1 is SQVTM and CDR2 is ANQGSEA in the germline V gene. The CDR3 sequence is 16 residues long. The CDR3 DNA follows: TGCAGCGTTGATGGCTTAAACGGGGCGGGAACAGATACGCAGTATTTT. Translating gives CSVDGLNGAGTDTQYF.

The chain is built from TRBV29-1 and TRBJ2-3, with TRBD1 matching 8 bases. Germline V lookup: CDR1 SQVTM, CDR2 ANQGSEA. With V trimmed by 5 bases and J by 0 bases, 7 bases remained unmatched. The length of the CDR3 is 15 residues. CDR3 amino acids: CSVTLTGASTDTQYF. CDR3 nucleotide sequence: TGCAGCGTTACCTTGACAGGGGCTAGCACAGATACGCAGTATTTT.

The V and J genes are TRBV7-9 and TRBJ1-4; 7 bases are shared with TRBD1. V lost 5 bases and J lost 8; bases outside the gene matches: 11. The germline gives CDR1 SEHNR, CDR2 FQNEAQ (reference sequence). The CDR3 loop spans 15 amino acids. The CDR3 region has the DNA TGTGCCAGCAGCCTACTGGGACAGCTAGCGGAAAAACTGTTTTTT. This encodes CASSLLGQLAEKLFF.